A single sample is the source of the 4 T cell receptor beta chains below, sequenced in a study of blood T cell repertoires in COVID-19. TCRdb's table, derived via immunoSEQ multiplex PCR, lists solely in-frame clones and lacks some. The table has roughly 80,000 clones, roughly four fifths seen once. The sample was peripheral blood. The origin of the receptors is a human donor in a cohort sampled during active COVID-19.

The CDR3 nucleotides are TGTGCCAGCAGCTTAAGGTCGACAGGCCGCGGGACCCAGTACTTC. It yields the protein CASSLRSTGRGTQYF. This chain links TRBV7-8 with TRBJ2-5, with D tentatively TRBD1 (6 bases). This CDR3 is built from 15 residues. Per the germline V gene, CDR1 is SGHVS and CDR2 is FQNEAQ. The V end lost 2 bases, the J end lost 7 bases, and 17 bases lay between the germline ends.

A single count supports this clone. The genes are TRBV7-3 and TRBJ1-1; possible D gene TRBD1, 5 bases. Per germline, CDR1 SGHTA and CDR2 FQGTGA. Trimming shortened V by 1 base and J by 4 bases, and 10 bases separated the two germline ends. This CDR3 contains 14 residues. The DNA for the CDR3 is TGTGCCAGCAGCTTAAATGGAGGGGTCACTGAAGCTTTCTTT. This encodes CASSLNGGVTEAFF.

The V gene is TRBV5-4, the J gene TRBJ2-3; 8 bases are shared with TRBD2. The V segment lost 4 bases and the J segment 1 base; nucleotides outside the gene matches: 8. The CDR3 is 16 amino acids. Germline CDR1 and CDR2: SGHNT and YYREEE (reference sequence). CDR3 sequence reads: CASSRPGGEGTDTQYF. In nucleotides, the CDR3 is TGTGCCAGCAGCCGCCCGGGGGGGGAGGGCACAGATACGCAGTATTTT.

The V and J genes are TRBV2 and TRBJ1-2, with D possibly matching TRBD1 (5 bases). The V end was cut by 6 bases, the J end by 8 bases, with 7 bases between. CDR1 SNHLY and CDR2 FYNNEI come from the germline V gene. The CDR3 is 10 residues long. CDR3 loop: CASSRAGYTF. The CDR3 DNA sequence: TGTGCCAGCAGCAGGGCCGGCTACACCTTC.